Following are 10 T cell receptor beta chains from one sample sequenced in a study of T-cell reconstitution after alpha-beta-depleted transplantation in children. Unique molecular identifiers featured in how the TCRbeta library was prepared. TCRdb reprocessed the PCR reads with MiXCR, giving one entry per CDR3 protein. The sample carries 70,000 to 95,000 distinct CDR3 sequences, roughly 16% recorded once. The material was PBMCs, mostly from graft donor cells, obtained 180 days after TCRalphabeta/CD19-depleted stem cell transplant. The receptors here all came from a male patient aged 2 to 9 who had a stem cell transplant for acute lymphoblastic leukemia, so the T cells may come from the graft donor.

The chain has TRBV27 and TRBJ2-3; D could derive from TRBD1 or TRBD2 (5 bases each). The CDR3 sequence is 15 residues long. Germline V gene lookup returns CDR1 MNHEY and CDR2 SMNVEV (reference sequence). V lost 5 bases and J 2 bases, leaving 14 bases between the germline ends. CDR3 in amino acids: CASSQTRGATDTQYF. The CDR3 nucleotides read TGTGCCAGCAGTCAGACGCGAGGGGCCACAGATACGCAGTATTTT.

This chain links TRBV20-1 with TRBJ1-4; 7 bases are a match to TRBD1. The germline CDR1 and CDR2 sequences are DFQATT and SNEGSKA (reference sequence). The trim removed 5 bases at V and 3 bases at J, leaving 3 bases unmatched. The CDR3 is 13 residues long. CDR3 nucleotides: TGCAGTGCTCAAGGGGGCCCTAATGAAAAACTGTTTTTT. The encoded protein is CSAQGGPNEKLFF.

The J gene is TRBJ1-1, the V gene TRBV10-3; TRBD1 agrees at 7 bases. The junction had 4 bases not matched to a gene; V was cut back by 6 bases and J by 6 bases. Germline CDR1 ENHRY, CDR2 SYGVKD. The CDR3 contains 12 residues. Written as DNA, the CDR3 is TGTGCCATCAGGGATGGACAGGCTGAAGCTTTCTTT. Translating it yields CAIRDGQAEAFF.

This clonotype was counted ten times or more. The chain links TRBV9 to TRBJ2-2, with a tentative D call TRBD1 (5 bases). The CDR3 extends over 13 amino acids. The germline gives CDR1 SGDLS, CDR2 YYNGEE. V lost 2 bases to trimming and J lost 4 bases, with 6 bases between them. CDR3 region: CASSVRGTGELFF. As DNA, the CDR3 is TGTGCCAGCAGCGTTAGGGGCACCGGGGAGCTGTTTTTT.

This clonotype was detected ten times or more. The rearrangement uses TRBV5-1 and TRBJ2-3; weak D call: TRBD1 (6 bases). Trimming pared 8 bases from V and 0 bases from J, leaving 16 bases between. The CDR3 contains 15 residues. CDR1 is SGHRS, CDR2 YFSETQ, per germline. The CDR3, as DNA: TGCGCCAGTCGGACTCAGACAGGCAGCACAGATACGCAGTATTTT. Translation gives CASRTQTGSTDTQYF.

This clonotype was picked up many times. The chain employs TRBV20-1 and TRBJ1-1; a weak D match, TRBD1 (5 bases). The CDR3 totals 14 residues. CDR1 DFQATT and CDR2 SNEGSKA come from the germline V gene (reference sequence). Trimming cost V 2 bases and J 1 base, with 11 bases left between them. As DNA, the CDR3 is TGCAGTGCTAGAAGGGGCAGTGCGAACACTGAAGCTTTCTTT. Its translation is CSARRGSANTEAFF.

The gene calls are TRBV3-1 and TRBJ1-2, with 9 bases identical to TRBD1. CDR3 length: 18 residues. The germline V gene encodes CDR1 LGHDT and CDR2 YNNKEL (reference sequence). Trimming cost V 0 bases and J 4 bases; bases outside gene matches: 12. DNA for the CDR3: TGTGCCAGCAGCCAAGAAAGCCGGGACAGGGAAGGACTCTATGGCTACACCTTC. Amino acids: CASSQESRDREGLYGYTF.

Only a few counts were recorded for this clonotype. The chain uses TRBV6-2 or TRBV6-3 and TRBJ2-7, with TRBD1 identical over 8 bases. V shed 4 bases, J shed 3 bases, and the junction held 8 bases outside the gene matches. Germline V gives CDR1 MNHEY, CDR2 SVGEGT. This CDR3 region has 15 residues. In nucleotides, the CDR3 is TGTGCCAGCAGTTCACTTCGGACAGGGCTCTACGAGCAGTACTTC. Amino acids: CASSSLRTGLYEQYF.

There are a few counts of this clonotype. V and J are TRBV29-1 and TRBJ2-7; 9 bases match TRBD1. Germline-derived CDR1 and CDR2 are SQVTM and ANQGSEA. This CDR3 contains 16 residues. Trimming cost V 5 bases and J 1 base; bases outside gene matches: 12. The CDR3 DNA sequence: TGCAGCGTTTCTGGCGGACAGGGGCTCCTTTCCTACGAGCAGTACTTC. Translated: CSVSGGQGLLSYEQYF.

The chain combines TRBV19 with TRBJ1-1; unclear D gene. Germline V gene data show CDR1 as LNHDA and CDR2 as SQIVND (reference sequence). Trimming pared 2 bases from V and 3 bases from J, leaving 7 bases between. There are 13 residues in the CDR3. The CDR3 DNA sequence: TGTGCCAGTAGTATATTTGGGTACACTGAAGCTTTCTTT. It yields the protein CASSIFGYTEAFF.